These 23 T cell receptor beta chains came from one sample sequenced in a study of OX40 agonist ivuxolimab in advanced cancers. The data were produced by immunoSEQ multiplex PCR, yet TCRdb's version contains in-frame clones alone and is incomplete. The table has 100,000 or so clones, under 85% seen once. The material was CD4+ or CD8+ T cells sorted from blood, obtained in a trial of the OX40 agonist ivuxolimab. The receptors stem from an adult with an advanced solid tumor such as melanoma, head and neck, liver or kidney cancer.

The rearrangement joins TRBV19 to TRBJ2-7, with D unclear. The DNA end is more similar to TRBJ2-1, so the J call may be wrong. Looked up from germline, CDR1 is LNHDA and CDR2 is SQIVND (reference sequence). This CDR3 contains 13 residues. The CDR3 nucleotides read TGTGCCAGCCATATGAGCTCCTACAATGAGCAGTTCTTC. It translates to CASHMSSYNEQFF.

This clone has more than one count but fewer than ten. The chain carries TRBV19 and TRBJ1-2, with D perhaps TRBD1 (6 bases). The CDR3 has 12 amino acids. Between the trimmed V and J ends, which lost 2 bases and 7 bases, there was a span of 8 bases. In germline, CDR1 is LNHDA, CDR2 SQIVND (reference sequence). The CDR3 coding sequence is TGTGCCAGTAGTATACAGGGGTCTGGCTACACCTTC. The encoded protein is CASSIQGSGYTF.

CDR3 residues: CASRSTEAKNIQYF. The CDR3 nucleotides read TGCGCCAGTAGAAGCACAGAAGCCAAAAACATTCAGTACTTC. V gene TRBV10-1 combines with J gene TRBJ2-4, with D unclear. Trimming stripped 9 bases from V and 0 bases from J, with 12 bases between. CDR3 size: 14 residues. Per the germline V gene, CDR1 is WNHNN and CDR2 is SYGVQD (reference sequence).

The V gene is TRBV28, the J gene TRBJ1-5, with no clear D. Germline assignment: CDR1 MDHEN and CDR2 SYDVKM. The CDR3 consists of 14 residues. Trimming left V 5 bases short and J 4 bases short, with 12 bases between. This chain's CDR3 is CASSPRKWNQPQHF. In DNA, the CDR3 is TGTGCCAGCAGTCCTAGAAAGTGGAATCAGCCCCAGCATTTT.

Only one count was recorded for this clone. V gene TRBV19 combines with J gene TRBJ1-4, with 10 positions matching TRBD1. V lost 4 bases to trimming and J lost 10 bases; unmatched junction nucleotides: 6. The germline V gene encodes CDR1 LNHDA and CDR2 SQIVND (reference sequence). The CDR3 length is 14 residues. CDR3 bases: TGTGCCAGTAGTAACCGGGACAGGGGTGTAAAACTGTTTTTT. Protein: CASSNRDRGVKLFF.

V gene TRBV28 combines with J gene TRBJ2-1; D gene ambiguous. V was cut by 3 bases and J by 8 bases, with 8 bases left in between. CDR1 is MDHEN, CDR2 SYDVKM, per germline. This CDR3 is 12 amino acids long. The chain's CDR3 is CASSLSSDEQFF. The CDR3 DNA sequence: TGTGCCAGCAGTTTGAGTAGTGATGAGCAGTTCTTC.

V usage is TRBV30 and J usage is TRBJ2-1, with 14 positions matching TRBD2. The trim removed 5 bases at V and 4 bases at J, leaving 4 bases unmatched. Germline CDR1 is GTSNPN and CDR2 is SVGIG (reference sequence). This CDR3 contains 15 residues. The CDR3 region is CAWGGLAGGYNEQFF. CDR3 coding DNA: TGTGCCTGGGGAGGACTAGCGGGGGGATACAATGAGCAGTTCTTC.

The chain carries TRBV11-2 and TRBJ2-1; TRBD1 agrees at 7 bases. CDR3 size: 17 residues. Germline trimming cut 4 bases from V and 0 bases from J; bases unmatched to any gene: 9. Germline V gene sequence: CDR1 SGHAT, CDR2 FQNNGV. This chain's CDR3 is CASSSNRGKSSYNEQFF. The DNA for the CDR3 is TGTGCCAGCAGCTCAAACAGGGGAAAGAGCTCCTACAATGAGCAGTTCTTC.

This rearrangement joins TRBV28 to TRBJ1-1; D is possibly TRBD1 (6 bases). The CDR3 has 15 residues. V was trimmed by 8 bases and J by 0 bases, leaving 16 bases between them. CDR1 and CDR2 from the germline V gene are MDHEN and SYDVKM. CDR3 protein: CASSRAGVLNTEAFF. DNA for the CDR3: TGTGCCAGCTCTCGGGCAGGGGTGCTGAACACTGAAGCTTTCTTT.

The V and J genes are TRBV4-1 and TRBJ1-1, with 8 positions matching TRBD1. The CDR3 covers 15 residues. J gave up 5 bases and V 1 base, and 6 bases lay outside the gene matches. The V gene's germline CDR1 is MGHRA and CDR2 YSYEKL. The CDR3 DNA reads TGCGCCAGCAGCCAAGGGACAGGGCTAAGGACTGAAGCTTTCTTT. This sequence encodes CASSQGTGLRTEAFF.

This sequence joins TRBV7-6 and TRBJ2-5, with TRBD2 identical over 7 bases. The CDR3 is 14 residues long. CDR1 and CDR2 (germline): SGHVS, FNYEAQ. Trimming cost V 0 bases and J 4 bases; bases outside gene matches: 2. For the CDR3, the DNA is TGTGCCAGCAGCTTAGCGGGAGGGCGAGAGACCCAGTACTTC. It codes for CASSLAGGRETQYF.

This chain connects TRBV4-1 to TRBJ1-1; D is ambiguous. Trimming removed 1 base at V and 0 bases at J, with 9 bases between. The CDR3 length is 15 residues. Germline V gene lookup returns CDR1 MGHRA and CDR2 YSYEKL. The CDR3: CASSQGSRVNTEAFF. DNA for the CDR3: TGCGCCAGCAGCCAAGGAAGCAGAGTGAACACTGAAGCTTTCTTT.

The chain links TRBV5-5 to TRBJ2-2, with D perhaps matching TRBD1 (7 bases). CDR3 size: 17 residues. Germline CDR1 SGHKS, CDR2 YYEKEE (reference sequence). Between the trimmed V and J ends, which lost 6 bases and 4 bases, there was a span of 22 bases. The CDR3 DNA reads TGTGCCAGCACGCCGACAGGGACTGGAGGGGGCACCGGGGAGCTGTTTTTT. This translates into CASTPTGTGGGTGELFF.

Only one count was recorded for this clone. The chain is built from TRBV2 and TRBJ2-5; 14 nucleotides match TRBD2. With V trimmed by 10 bases and J by 4 bases, 8 bases remained unmatched. CDR3 size: 15 residues. Per germline, CDR1 SNHLY and CDR2 FYNNEI. In DNA form, the CDR3 reads TGTGCCACCGCGGGACTAGCGGGAGAAGGAGAGACCCAGTACTTC. Residues: CATAGLAGEGETQYF.

This chain links TRBV28 with TRBJ1-1; no definite D call. Trimming removed 10 bases from V and 0 bases from J, with 15 bases in between. Germline V gene sequence: CDR1 MDHEN, CDR2 SYDVKM. This CDR3 region has 14 residues. As DNA, the CDR3 is TGTGCCACCGTGACCGTAGGCATGAACACTGAAGCTTTCTTT. Its protein product is CATVTVGMNTEAFF.

The rearrangement joins TRBV9 to TRBJ1-1; TRBD1 might be the D (6 bases). Deletions cut 4 bases from V and 5 bases from J, with 24 bases between. The CDR3 sequence is 17 residues long. The germline V gene encodes CDR1 SGDLS and CDR2 YYNGEE. For the CDR3, the DNA is TGTGCCAGCAGCCCGAGACTTTCCGGGACATTGGAGACTGAAGCTTTCTTT. This translates into CASSPRLSGTLETEAFF.

This clone has a handful of counts. V gene TRBV4-1 combines with J gene TRBJ1-2, with 7 bases fitting TRBD1. The CDR3 consists of 18 residues. Trimming at V came to 1 base and at J to 2 bases, leaving 13 bases not matched to a gene. Germline values: CDR1 MGHRA, CDR2 YSYEKL. The CDR3 coding sequence is TGCGCCAGCAGCCAAGTTCTCGGACCGGGACAGAGAAACTATGGCTACACCTTC. Amino acids: CASSQVLGPGQRNYGYTF.

This clone was found once. The germline gene is not matched at one end of the junction; a read error may be the cause. This chain joins TRBV6-5 and TRBJ2-3; TRBD2 matches 8 bases. The CDR3 runs to 13 residues. Germline values: CDR1 MNHEY, CDR2 SVGAGI. Here the CDR3 reads CASSESREARSHF. CDR3 bases: TGTGCCAGCAGTGAATCGCGGGAGGCCCGGTCGCATTTT.

The chain joins TRBV5-1 to TRBJ2-2; 8 bases match TRBD2. V lost 0 bases and J lost 7; bases outside the gene matches: 8. The CDR3 is 16 amino acids. Germline values: CDR1 SGHRS, CDR2 YFSETQ. The CDR3 nucleotides read TGCGCCAGCAGCTTGGGCGCGGGAGGACGGGGCGGGGAGCTGTTTTTT. Translated: CASSLGAGGRGGELFF.

The chain recombines TRBV5-4 with TRBJ2-5, with D hard to call. The V end was cut by 4 bases, the J end by 5 bases, with 18 bases between. Per germline, CDR1 SGHNT and CDR2 YYREEE (reference sequence). This CDR3 has 15 amino acids. The CDR3 reads CASSKVSEGTETQYF. The CDR3 coding sequence is TGTGCCAGCAGCAAAGTTTCCGAAGGCACGGAGACCCAGTACTTC.

The rearrangement joins TRBV19 to TRBJ2-5, with D perhaps assigned TRBD1 or TRBD2 (5 bases each). This CDR3 has 15 residues. V was cut by 2 bases and J by 4 bases, with 14 bases left in between. CDR1 LNHDA and CDR2 SQIVND come from the germline V gene (reference sequence). CDR3 region: CASSISRGDGETQYF. CDR3 nucleotides: TGTGCCAGTAGTATAAGCAGAGGGGATGGAGAGACCCAGTACTTC.

The chain joins TRBV6-5 to TRBJ2-3; weak D call: TRBD2 (5 bases). The CDR3 contains 13 residues. V dropped 2 bases and J dropped 2 bases, with 5 bases sitting between them. Germline V gene lookup returns CDR1 MNHEY and CDR2 SVGAGI. Here the CDR3 reads CASSYRDTDTQYF. The CDR3 coding sequence is TGTGCCAGCAGTTACCGGGACACAGATACGCAGTATTTT.

This clone has just one count. The V and J genes are TRBV5-6 and TRBJ2-7; D perhaps matches TRBD2 (5 bases). Trimming removed 2 bases at V and 7 bases at J, with 28 bases between. The CDR3 is made up of 18 amino acids. Per the germline V gene, CDR1 is SGHDT and CDR2 is YYEEEE. CDR3 region: CASSFPPGEPSRVGEQYF. In DNA, the CDR3 is TGTGCCAGCAGCTTTCCCCCCGGGGAACCGTCCCGGGTCGGGGAGCAGTACTTC.